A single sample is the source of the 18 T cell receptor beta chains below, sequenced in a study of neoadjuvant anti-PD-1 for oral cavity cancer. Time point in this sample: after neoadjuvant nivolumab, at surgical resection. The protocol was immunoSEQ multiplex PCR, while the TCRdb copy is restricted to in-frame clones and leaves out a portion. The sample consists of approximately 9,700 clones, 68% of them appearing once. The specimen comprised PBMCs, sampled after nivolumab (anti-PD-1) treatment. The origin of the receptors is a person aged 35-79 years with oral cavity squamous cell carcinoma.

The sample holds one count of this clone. The CDR3 sequence: CAWSTGPNYGYTF. CDR3 DNA: TGTGCCTGGAGTACAGGGCCTAACTATGGCTACACCTTC. This chain connects TRBV30 to TRBJ1-2, with D perhaps matching TRBD1 (6 bases). CDR3 length equals 13 residues. Germline V gene sequence: CDR1 GTSNPN, CDR2 SVGIG (reference sequence). V was pared by 2 bases and J by 0 bases, with 7 bases between.

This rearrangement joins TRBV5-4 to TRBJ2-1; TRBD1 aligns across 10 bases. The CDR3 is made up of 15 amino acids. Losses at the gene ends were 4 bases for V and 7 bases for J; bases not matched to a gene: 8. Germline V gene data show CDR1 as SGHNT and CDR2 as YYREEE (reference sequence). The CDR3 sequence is CASSPAGQGNNEQFF. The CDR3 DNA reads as TGTGCCAGCAGCCCCGCGGGACAGGGGAATAATGAGCAGTTCTTC.

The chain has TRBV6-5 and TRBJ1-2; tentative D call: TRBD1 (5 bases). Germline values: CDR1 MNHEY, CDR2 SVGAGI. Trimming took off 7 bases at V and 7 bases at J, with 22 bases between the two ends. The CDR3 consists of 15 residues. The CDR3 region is CASITGAGGTGGYTF. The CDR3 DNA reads TGTGCCAGCATTACTGGGGCAGGAGGCACGGGTGGCTACACCTTC.

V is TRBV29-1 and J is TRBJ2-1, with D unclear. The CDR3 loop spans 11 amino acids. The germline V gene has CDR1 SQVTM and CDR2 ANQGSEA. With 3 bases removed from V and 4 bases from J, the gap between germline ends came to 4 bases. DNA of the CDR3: TGCAGCGTTGACAGTTACAATGAGCAGTTCTTC. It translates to CSVDSYNEQFF.

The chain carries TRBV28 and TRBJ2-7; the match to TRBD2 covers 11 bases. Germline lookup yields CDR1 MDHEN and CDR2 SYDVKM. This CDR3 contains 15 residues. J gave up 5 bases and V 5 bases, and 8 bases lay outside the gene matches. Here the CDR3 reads CASSGPGLAVDEQYF. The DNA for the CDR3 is TGTGCCAGCAGTGGTCCGGGACTAGCGGTTGACGAGCAGTACTTC.

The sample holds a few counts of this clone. Here the CDR3 reads CASTEDFTGELFF. In DNA form, the CDR3 reads TGCGCCAGCACTGAAGACTTTACCGGGGAGCTGTTTTTT. The chain uses TRBV10-1 and TRBJ2-2; the D is unclear. This CDR3 region has 13 residues. Germline-derived CDR1 and CDR2 are WNHNN and SYGVQD (reference sequence). V lost 7 bases and J 5 bases, leaving 11 bases between the germline ends.

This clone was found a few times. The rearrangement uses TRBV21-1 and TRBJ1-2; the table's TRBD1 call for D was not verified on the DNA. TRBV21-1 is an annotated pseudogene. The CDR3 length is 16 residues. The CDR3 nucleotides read TGTGCCAGCAGCAGCTCCGGGACAGTCATATCTTATGGCTACACCTTC. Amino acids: CASSSSGTVISYGYTF.

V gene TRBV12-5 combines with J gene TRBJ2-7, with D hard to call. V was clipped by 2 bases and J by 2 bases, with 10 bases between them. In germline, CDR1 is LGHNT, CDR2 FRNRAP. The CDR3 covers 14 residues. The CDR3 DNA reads TGTGCTAGTGGTTTGTTAGGGTTTGCCTACGAGCAGTACTTC. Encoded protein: CASGLLGFAYEQYF.

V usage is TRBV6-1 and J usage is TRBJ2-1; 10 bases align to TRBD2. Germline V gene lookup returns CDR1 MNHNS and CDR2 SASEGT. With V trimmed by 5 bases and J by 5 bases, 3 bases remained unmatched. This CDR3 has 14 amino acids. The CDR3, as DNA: TGTGCCAGCAGTAGTCTAGCGGGAGACAATGAGCAGTTCTTC. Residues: CASSSLAGDNEQFF.

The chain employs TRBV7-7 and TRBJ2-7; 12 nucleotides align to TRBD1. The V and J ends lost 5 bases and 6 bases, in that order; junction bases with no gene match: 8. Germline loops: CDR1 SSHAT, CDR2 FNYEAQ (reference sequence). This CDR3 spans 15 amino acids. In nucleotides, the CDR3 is TGTGCCAGCAGCCCACTGGGACAGGGGGCCTCCGAGCAGTACTTC. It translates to CASSPLGQGASEQYF. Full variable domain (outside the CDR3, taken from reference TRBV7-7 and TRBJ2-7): GAGVSQSPRYKVTKRGQDVTLRCDPISSHATLYWYQQALGQGPEFLTYFNYEAQPDKSGLPSDRFSAERPEGSISTLTIQRTEQRDSAMYRCASSPLGQGASEQYFGPGTRLTVT.

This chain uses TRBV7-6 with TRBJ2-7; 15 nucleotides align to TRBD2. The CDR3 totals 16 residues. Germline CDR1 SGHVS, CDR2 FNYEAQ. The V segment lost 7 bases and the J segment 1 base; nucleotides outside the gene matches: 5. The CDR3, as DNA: TGTGCCAGCACTGGACTAGCGGGGGGGAGGTCCTACGAGCAGTACTTC. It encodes CASTGLAGGRSYEQYF.

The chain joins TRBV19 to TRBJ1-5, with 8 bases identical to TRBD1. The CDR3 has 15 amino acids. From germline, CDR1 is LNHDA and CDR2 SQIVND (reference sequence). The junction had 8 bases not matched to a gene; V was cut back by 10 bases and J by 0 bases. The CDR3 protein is CATKDRANSNQPQHF. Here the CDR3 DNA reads TGTGCCACCAAGGACAGGGCAAATAGCAATCAGCCCCAGCATTTT. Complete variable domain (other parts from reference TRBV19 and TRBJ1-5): DGGITQSPKYLFRKEGQNVTLSCEQNLNHDAMYWYRQDPGQGLRLIYYSQIVNDFQKGDIAEGYSVSREKKESFPLTVTSAQKNPTAFYLCATKDRANSNQPQHFGDGTRLSIL.

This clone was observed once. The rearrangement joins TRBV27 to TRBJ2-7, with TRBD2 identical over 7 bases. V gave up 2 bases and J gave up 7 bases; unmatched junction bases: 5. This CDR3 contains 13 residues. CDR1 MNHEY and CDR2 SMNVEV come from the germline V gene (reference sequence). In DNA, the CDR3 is TGTGCCAGCAGTTTACAGCGGGATCGGGAGCAGTACTTC. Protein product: CASSLQRDREQYF.

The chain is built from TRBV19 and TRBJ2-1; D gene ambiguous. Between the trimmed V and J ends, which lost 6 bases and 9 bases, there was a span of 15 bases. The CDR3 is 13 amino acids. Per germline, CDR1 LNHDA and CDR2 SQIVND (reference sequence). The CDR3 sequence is CASSLTTRGEQFF. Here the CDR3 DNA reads TGTGCCAGTAGCCTTACTACGCGCGGTGAGCAGTTCTTC.

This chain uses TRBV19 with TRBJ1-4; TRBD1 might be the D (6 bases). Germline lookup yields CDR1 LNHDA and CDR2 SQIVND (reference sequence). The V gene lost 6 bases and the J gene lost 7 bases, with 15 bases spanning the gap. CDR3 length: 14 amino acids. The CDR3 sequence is CASSFRDITEKLFF. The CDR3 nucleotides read TGTGCCAGTAGCTTCCGGGACATCACTGAAAAACTGTTTTTT.

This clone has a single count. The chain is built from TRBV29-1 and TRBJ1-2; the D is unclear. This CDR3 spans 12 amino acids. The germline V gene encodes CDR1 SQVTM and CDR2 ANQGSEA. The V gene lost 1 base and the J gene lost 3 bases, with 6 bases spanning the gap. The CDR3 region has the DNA TGCAGCGTTGAAGCACAGTACTATGGCTACACCTTC. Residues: CSVEAQYYGYTF.

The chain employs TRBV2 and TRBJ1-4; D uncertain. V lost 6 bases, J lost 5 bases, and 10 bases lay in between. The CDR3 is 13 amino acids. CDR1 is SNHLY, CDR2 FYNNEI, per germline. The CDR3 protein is CASRVGRNEKLFF. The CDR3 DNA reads TGTGCCAGCAGAGTAGGGCGGAATGAAAAACTGTTTTTT. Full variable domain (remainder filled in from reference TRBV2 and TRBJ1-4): EPEVTQTPSHQVTQMGQEVILRCVPISNHLYFYWYRQILGQKVEFLVSFYNNEISEKSEIFDDQFSVERPDGSNFTLKIRSTKLEDSAMYFCASRVGRNEKLFFGSGTQLSVL.

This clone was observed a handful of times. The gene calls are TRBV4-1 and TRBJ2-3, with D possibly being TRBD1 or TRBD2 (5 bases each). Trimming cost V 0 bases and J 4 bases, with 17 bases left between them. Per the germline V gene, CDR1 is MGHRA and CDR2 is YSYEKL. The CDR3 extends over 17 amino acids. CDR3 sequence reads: CASSQEGQGARADTQYF. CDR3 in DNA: TGCGCCAGCAGCCAAGAAGGGCAGGGAGCAAGGGCAGATACGCAGTATTTT.